The clone carrying this TCR beta chain occurred once. The data stem from a study of coeliac disease. Using immunoSEQ multiplex PCR, the repertoire was profiled, and TCRdb retains in-frame clones only, with some absent. The top ten hold almost 30% of the sample, which has over a thousand clones, about 54% seen once. The sequence came from a man between 65 and 85 years old without celiac disease. The sequencing sample was made of intraepithelial lymphocytes from the gut.

The DNA for the CDR3 is TGTGCCAGCAGTCGACAGGGGTACCCCGAAGCTTTCTTT. It translates to CASSRQGYPEAFF. The chain carries TRBV6-5 and TRBJ1-1; 8 bases fit TRBD1. The CDR3 has 13 residues. Germline CDR1 MNHEY, CDR2 SVGAGI. The V and J ends lost 5 bases and 8 bases, in that order; junction bases with no gene match: 7.